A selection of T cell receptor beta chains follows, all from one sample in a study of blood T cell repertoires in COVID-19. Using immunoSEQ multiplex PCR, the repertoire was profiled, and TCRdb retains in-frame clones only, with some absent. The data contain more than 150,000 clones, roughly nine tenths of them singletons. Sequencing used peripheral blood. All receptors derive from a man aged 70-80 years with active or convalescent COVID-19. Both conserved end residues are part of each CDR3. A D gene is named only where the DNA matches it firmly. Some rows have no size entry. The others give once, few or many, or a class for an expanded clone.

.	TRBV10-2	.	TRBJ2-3	CASTERTEGTDTQYF	TGCGCCAGCACCGAGCGGACAGAGGGCACAGATACGCAGTATTTT
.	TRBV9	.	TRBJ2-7	CASSATVSGTYEQYF	TGTGCCAGCAGCGCCACAGTGAGCGGAACCTACGAGCAGTACTTC
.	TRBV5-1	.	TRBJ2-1	CASRATGTVNNEQFF	TGCGCCAGCCGGGCGACAGGCACAGTGAACAATGAGCAGTTCTTC
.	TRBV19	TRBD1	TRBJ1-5	CASSDRGLSSNQPQHF	TGTGCCAGTAGTGACAGGGGGCTGTCTAGCAATCAGCCCCAGCATTTT
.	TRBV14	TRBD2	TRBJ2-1	CASRPTSGSYNEQFF	TGTGCCAGCAGACCAACTAGCGGGAGCTACAATGAGCAGTTCTTC
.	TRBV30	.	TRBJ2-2	CAWSVMAGNGELFF	TGTGCCTGGAGTGTAATGGCGGGGAACGGGGAGCTGTTTTTT
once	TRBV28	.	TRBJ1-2	CASSFLGLQVGYTF	TGTGCCAGCAGTTTTCTGGGACTACAGGTTGGCTACACCTTC
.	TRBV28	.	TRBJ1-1	CASSFGSGVAFF	TGTGCCAGCAGTTTTGGTTCAGGGGTAGCTTTCTTT
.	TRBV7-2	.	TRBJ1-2	CASSLGAREGNYGYTF	TGTGCCAGCAGCTTAGGGGCTCGGGAGGGCAACTATGGCTACACCTTC
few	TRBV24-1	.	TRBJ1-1	CATSDSGATEAFF	TGTGCCACCAGTGATTCAGGGGCCACTGAAGCTTTCTTT
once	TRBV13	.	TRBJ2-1	CASKGGDNEQFF	TGTGCCAGCAAGGGGGGGGACAATGAGCAGTTCTTC
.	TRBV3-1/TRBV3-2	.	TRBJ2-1	CASSHGPGGREQFF	TGTGCCAGCAGCCACGGGCCGGGGGGCCGTGAGCAGTTCTTC
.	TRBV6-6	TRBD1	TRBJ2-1	CASIYRGNDNEQFF	TGTGCCAGCATCTACAGGGGCAACGACAATGAGCAGTTCTTC
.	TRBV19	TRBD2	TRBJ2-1	CASSSTTGGGEQFF	TGTGCCAGTAGTAGTACAACCGGGGGGGGTGAGCAGTTCTTC
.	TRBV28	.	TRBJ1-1	CASSYNTGRNTEAFF	TGTGCCAGCAGCTATAACACAGGGAGGAACACTGAAGCTTTCTTT
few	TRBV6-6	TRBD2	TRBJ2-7	CASLGLPSYEQYF	TGTGCCAGCCTGGGACTACCGAGCTACGAGCAGTACTTC
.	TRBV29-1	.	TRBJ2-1	CSALIPQANEQFF	TGCAGCGCCTTGATTCCCCAGGCCAATGAGCAGTTCTTC
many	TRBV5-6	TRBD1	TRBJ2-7	CASSPKWTGEDEQYF	TGTGCCAGCAGCCCGAAATGGACAGGGGAGGACGAGCAGTACTTC
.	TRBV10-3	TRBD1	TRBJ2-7	CAISESMGTGRYEQYF	TGTGCCATCAGTGAGTCTATGGGGACAGGGCGCTACGAGCAGTACTTC
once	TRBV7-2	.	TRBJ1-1	CASSLALGQIQNTEAFF	TGTGCCAGCAGCTTAGCGTTGGGGCAGATTCAGAACACTGAAGCTTTCTTT
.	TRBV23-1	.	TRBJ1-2	CASLGYTF	TGCGCCAGCCTTGGCTACACCTTC
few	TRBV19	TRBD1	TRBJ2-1	CASSIEDRGSAEQFF	TGTGCCAGTAGTATCGAGGACAGGGGGAGCGCTGAGCAGTTCTTC
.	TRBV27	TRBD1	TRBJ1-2	CASSLQGTGASGYTF	TGTGCCAGCAGTTTACAAGGGACAGGGGCGTCAGGCTACACCTTC
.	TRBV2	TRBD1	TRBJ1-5	CASSDGRGFQPQHF	TGTGCCAGCAGTGACGGCAGGGGGTTTCAGCCCCAGCATTTT